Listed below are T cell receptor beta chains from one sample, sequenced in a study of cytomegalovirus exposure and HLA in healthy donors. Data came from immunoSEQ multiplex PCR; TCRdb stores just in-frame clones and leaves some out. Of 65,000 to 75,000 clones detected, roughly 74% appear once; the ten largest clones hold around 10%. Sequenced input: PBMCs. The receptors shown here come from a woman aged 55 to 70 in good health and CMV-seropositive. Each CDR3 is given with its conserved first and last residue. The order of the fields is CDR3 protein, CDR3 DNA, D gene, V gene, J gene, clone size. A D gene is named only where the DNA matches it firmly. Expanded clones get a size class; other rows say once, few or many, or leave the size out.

CASSWGQGGSPLHF,TGTGCCAGCAGTTGGGGACAGGGCGGTTCACCCCTCCACTTT,TRBD1,TRBV27,TRBJ1-6,.
CASSEARGGVEKLFF,TGTGCCAGCAGTGAAGCAAGGGGGGGCGTAGAAAAACTGTTTTTT,.,TRBV6-1,TRBJ1-4,few
CASRSRGAPTDTQYF,TGTGCCAGCAGGTCGCGGGGGGCCCCCACAGATACGCAGTATTTT,TRBD2,TRBV2,TRBJ2-3,.
CASSEGRNYEQYF,TGTGCCAGCAGTGAAGGGCGGAACTACGAGCAGTACTTC,.,TRBV6-1,TRBJ2-7,.
CASSARGGDEQFF,TGTGCCAGCAGTGCACGGGGGGGGGATGAGCAGTTCTTC,TRBD2,TRBV2,TRBJ2-1,.
CSVGGQGAIQYF,TGCAGCGTGGGGGGACAGGGGGCCATTCAGTACTTC,TRBD1,TRBV29-1,TRBJ2-4,.
CASSLGRGDLYEQYF,TGTGCCAGCAGCTTGGGGCGGGGGGACCTCTACGAGCAGTACTTC,TRBD2,TRBV5-4,TRBJ2-7,.
CSVEDGTFTQYF,TGCAGCGTTGAAGACGGGACTTTCACGCAGTATTTT,.,TRBV29-1,TRBJ2-3,once
CASSLDGTGADEQFF,TGCGCCAGCAGCTTGGACGGGACAGGAGCGGATGAGCAGTTCTTC,TRBD1,TRBV5-1,TRBJ2-1,.
CAIRPRQGAEAFF,TGTGCCATCAGACCCAGACAGGGCGCTGAAGCTTTCTTT,TRBD1,TRBV10-3,TRBJ1-1,.
CASYRGTGANVLTF,TGTGCCAGCTACCGGGGAACTGGGGCCAACGTCCTGACTTTC,.,TRBV2,TRBJ2-6,.
CASSVGGQGAGGYTF,TGTGCCAGCAGCGTAGGGGGACAGGGGGCAGGAGGCTACACCTTC,TRBD1,TRBV9,TRBJ1-2,.
CACSQDLAQGLSPLYF,TGTGCCTGCAGCCAAGATTTGGCCCAGGGACTTTCACCCCTCTACTTT,.,TRBV4-2,TRBJ1-6,.
CSVGQGLTDTQYF,TGCAGCGTTGGGCAGGGGCTCACAGATACGCAGTATTTT,.,TRBV29-1,TRBJ2-3,.
CASSSPQRGGAGELFF,TGTGCCAGCAGCTCCCCCCAACGTGGGGGGGCAGGGGAGCTGTTTTTT,.,TRBV5-6,TRBJ2-2,few
CASSPPGVTEAFF,TGTGCCAGCAGCCCTCCAGGGGTTACTGAAGCTTTCTTT,.,TRBV11-1,TRBJ1-1,.
CASSGGTANTEAFF,TGTGCCAGCAGTGGCGGGACAGCGAACACTGAAGCTTTCTTT,TRBD1,TRBV6-1,TRBJ1-1,.
CASSGGTGGVYEQYF,TGTGCCAGCAGTGGCGGGACAGGTGGGGTCTACGAGCAGTACTTC,TRBD1,TRBV27,TRBJ2-7,.
CASSPMQGRSQPQHF,TGTGCCAGCTCACCCATGCAGGGCCGATCCCAGCCCCAGCATTTT,.,TRBV18,TRBJ1-5,.
CATNPGANTEAFF,TGCGCCACCAACCCGGGTGCGAACACTGAAGCTTTCTTT,.,TRBV5-1,TRBJ1-1,.
CASRTQVVNEQFF,TGTGCCAGCAGGACCCAGGTAGTCAATGAGCAGTTCTTC,.,TRBV6-1,TRBJ2-1,.
CASSLTSARADGYTF,TGTGCCAGCAGCTTAACCTCTGCCAGGGCGGACGGCTACACCTTC,.,TRBV7-8,TRBJ1-2,few
CASSLGASYYEQYF,TGCGCCAGCAGCTTGGGAGCTAGCTACTACGAGCAGTACTTC,.,TRBV5-1,TRBJ2-7,.
CASRLMGLDTDTQYF,TGTGCCAGTAGGCTGATGGGACTAGACACAGATACGCAGTATTTT,TRBD2,TRBV19,TRBJ2-3,once
CASSSSHEAVLNTEAFF,TGCGCCAGCAGCTCCTCCCATGAGGCAGTACTGAACACTGAAGCTTTCTTT,.,TRBV5-1,TRBJ1-1,few
CASSMQRGGWTGELFF,TGTGCCAGCAGCATGCAGCGCGGGGGATGGACCGGGGAGCTGTTTTTT,TRBD2,TRBV7-3,TRBJ2-2,.
CASSPGQLSSYEQYF,TGCGCCAGCAGCCCCGGACAACTAAGCTCCTACGAGCAGTACTTC,.,TRBV5-1,TRBJ2-7,.
CASSPPHSYNEQFF,TGCGCCAGCAGCCCCCCCCATTCCTACAATGAGCAGTTCTTC,.,TRBV4-1,TRBJ2-1,.
CASSGTGGNTEAFF,TGTGCCAGCAGCGGGACAGGGGGCAACACTGAAGCTTTCTTT,TRBD1,TRBV5-6,TRBJ1-1,few
CAWRRTGYNEQFF,TGTGCCTGGAGGAGGACTGGCTACAATGAGCAGTTCTTC,.,TRBV30,TRBJ2-1,.
CASSEGTGRGTEAFF,TGTGCCAGCAGTGAGGGGACAGGGAGGGGAACTGAAGCTTTCTTT,TRBD1,TRBV2,TRBJ1-1,.
CASSTGQGVAYTEAFF,TGTGCCAGTAGTACGGGACAGGGAGTTGCGTACACTGAAGCTTTCTTT,TRBD1,TRBV19,TRBJ1-1,.
CASSLGHKNTEAFF,TGTGCCAGCAGTTTGGGCCACAAGAACACTGAAGCTTTCTTT,.,TRBV28,TRBJ1-1,.
CASGESGGRADTQYF,TGTGCCAGTGGCGAAAGCGGTGGGCGGGCAGATACGCAGTATTTT,.,TRBV19,TRBJ2-3,.
CASRTPGQGVYGYTF,TGCGCCAGCAGGACTCCGGGACAGGGGGTCTATGGCTACACCTTC,TRBD1,TRBV4-1,TRBJ1-2,.
CAWGDWRNNEQFF,TGTGCCTGGGGGGACTGGCGGAACAATGAGCAGTTCTTC,.,TRBV30,TRBJ2-1,.
CASSESWAFSGNEQFF,TGCGCCAGCAGTGAGTCATGGGCTTTTAGCGGAAATGAGCAGTTCTTC,.,TRBV10-2,TRBJ2-1,.
CASSQDRLGSPLHF,TGTGCCAGCAGCCAGGACAGATTGGGTTCACCCCTCCACTTT,.,TRBV7-3,TRBJ1-6,.
CASSLDGQGSNEQFF,TGCGCCAGCAGCTTGGATGGACAGGGGAGCAATGAGCAGTTCTTC,TRBD1,TRBV5-1,TRBJ2-1,once
CAWGDRISYGYTF,TGTGCCTGGGGAGACAGGATTTCCTATGGCTACACCTTC,.,TRBV30,TRBJ1-2,.
CASREQGSNGNTIYF,TGTGCCAGCAGGGAACAGGGGTCCAATGGAAACACCATATATTTT,TRBD1,TRBV6-5,TRBJ1-3,.
CAWSFSSTGGRSGEKLFF,TGTGCCTGGAGTTTCTCCTCGACAGGGGGCCGGTCGGGTGAAAAACTGTTTTTT,TRBD1,TRBV30,TRBJ1-4,.
CASSPKGQGADEQFF,TGTGCCAGCAGCCCCAAAGGCCAGGGGGCCGATGAGCAGTTCTTC,TRBD1,TRBV9,TRBJ2-1,.